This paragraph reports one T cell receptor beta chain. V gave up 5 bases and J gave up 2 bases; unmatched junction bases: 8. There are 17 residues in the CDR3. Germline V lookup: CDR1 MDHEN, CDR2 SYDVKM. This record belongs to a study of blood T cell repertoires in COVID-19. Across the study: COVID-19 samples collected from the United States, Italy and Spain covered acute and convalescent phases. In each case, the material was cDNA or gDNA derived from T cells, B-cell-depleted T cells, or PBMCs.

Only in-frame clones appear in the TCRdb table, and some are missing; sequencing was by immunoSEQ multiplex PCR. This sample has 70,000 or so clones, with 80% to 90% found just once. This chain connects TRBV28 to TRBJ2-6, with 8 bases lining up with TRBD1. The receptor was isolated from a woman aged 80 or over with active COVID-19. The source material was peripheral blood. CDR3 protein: CASSRGQGLAGANVLTF. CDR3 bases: TGTGCCAGCAGTCGAGGACAGGGACTGGCTGGGGCCAACGTCCTGACTTTC. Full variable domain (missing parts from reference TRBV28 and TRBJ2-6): DVKVTQSSRYLVKRTGEKVFLECVQDMDHENMFWYRQDPGLGLRLIYFSYDVKMKEKGDIPEGYSVSREKKERFSLILESASTNQTSMYLCASSRGQGLAGANVLTFGAGSRLTVL.